Listed below are T cell receptor beta chains from one sample, sequenced in a study of T cells in Graves' hyperthyroidism and ophthalmopathy. A single record per CDR3 protein comes from TCRdb applying MiXCR to the multiplex PCR reads. The sample includes around 200,000 distinct CDR3 sequences, approximately 20% of them seen just once. Sequences were obtained from blood. Source of these receptors: a man aged 35 to 55 with Graves' hyperthyroidism. Each CDR3 is given with its conserved first and last residue. A D gene is named only where the DNA matches it firmly. Clone size is given for some rows only: seen once, a few or many times, or a class if the clone is expanded.

>.|TRBJ2-1|many|TRBV5-1
CASSSLPDSGEQFF
>.|TRBJ1-3|many|TRBV30
CAWWRGTGNTIYF
>.|TRBJ1-1|few|TRBV13
CASSSIIQIPTAETEAFF
>.|TRBJ2-4|.|TRBV2
CASGNRGDIQYF
>TRBD2|TRBJ2-1|many|TRBV20-1
CSAPGLAGHYNEQFF
>TRBD1|TRBJ1-6|many|TRBV6-1
CASSADAGTGNSPLHF
>TRBD1|TRBJ1-5|many|TRBV30
CAWETGGNQPQHF
>TRBD1|TRBJ2-7|.|TRBV7-2
CASSRGTGLGEQYF
>TRBD1|TRBJ1-2|many|TRBV7-2
CASSLGQGSYGYTF
>TRBD1|TRBJ1-6|few|TRBV28
CASTRTGDPPRNSPLHF
>.|TRBJ2-6|few|TRBV19
CATHLGGSGLSGANVLTF
>.|TRBJ2-7|once|TRBV7-2
CASSHPSGGHYEQYF
>TRBD2|TRBJ2-1|few|TRBV20-1
CSAGEAGGHNSYNEQFF
>.|TRBJ2-7|many|TRBV12-3/TRBV12-4
CASSLGLSGEQYF
>.|TRBJ2-5|.|TRBV4-3
CASSQDYHRVGETQYF
>.|TRBJ1-2|many|TRBV2
CASGGVDDGYTF
>.|TRBJ1-2|few|TRBV20-1
CSARELRRRTVNYGYTF
>TRBD1|TRBJ1-1|many|TRBV6-2/TRBV6-3
CASSSGQGKVTEAFF
>.|TRBJ2-5|.|TRBV20-1
CSARGYDQETQYF
>.|TRBJ2-7|many|TRBV7-7
CASSRDGPYEQYF
>.|TRBJ2-7|few|TRBV4-3
CASSQDRKVDYEQYF
>.|TRBJ2-1|many|TRBV2
CASSEAQGTNSYNEQFF
>.|TRBJ1-1|many|TRBV15
CATTIDYRTFTEAFF
>.|TRBJ2-7|many|TRBV11-2
CASSFMSRTYEQYF
>.|TRBJ1-2|.|TRBV7-6
CASSLDSSRGYTF
>.|TRBJ2-7|many|TRBV5-1
CASSLAPGSHEQYF
>TRBD2|TRBJ2-3|many|TRBV29-1
CSVRPSGGSWTQYF
>.|TRBJ1-3|many|TRBV4-3
CASSQDVGTTTGNTIYF
>TRBD2|TRBJ2-1|.|TRBV28
CASSWLGLAGGNNEQFF
>.|TRBJ1-3|.|TRBV18
CASSPPRPSGNTIYF
>.|TRBJ1-3|.|TRBV7-9
CASSLENTIYF
>.|TRBJ2-5|many|TRBV10-2
CASSESGGRETQYF
>.|TRBJ2-1|many|TRBV20-1
CSAREGQAYNEQFF
>TRBD1|TRBJ1-2|.|TRBV7-2
CASSSGQLNYGYTF
>.|TRBJ2-1|once|TRBV6-2/TRBV6-3
CASSYPPTEQFF
>TRBD1|TRBJ2-5|many|TRBV7-8
CASSFIGQAEQETQYF
>.|TRBJ1-5|.|TRBV10-3
CAISEAPGRQPQHF
>.|TRBJ1-3|.|TRBV12-3/TRBV12-4
CASSLVMSGNTIYF
>.|TRBJ2-1|.|TRBV3-2
CASSQGPSIVYNEQFF
>.|TRBJ2-5|.|TRBV9
CASSSRGHSYQETQYF
>.|TRBJ1-1|many|TRBV4-3
CASSQDGGTEAFF
>.|TRBJ1-3|.|TRBV6-1
CASRRGESGNTIYF
>TRBD1|TRBJ1-2|many|TRBV3-1
CASSQGETGVGGYTF
>TRBD2|TRBJ2-5|.|TRBV7-3
CASSRLAGGPTQYF
>TRBD2|TRBJ2-5|.|TRBV3-1
CASSLRAGRETQYF
>.|TRBJ2-5|many|TRBV2
CASSVYGGGETQYF
>TRBD1|TRBJ2-7|.|TRBV7-3
CASSLFGQGLSYEQYF
>.|TRBJ2-6|few|TRBV15
CATQGDRGANVLTF
>TRBD2|TRBJ2-4|many|TRBV27
CASSLWGGDIQYF
>.|TRBJ1-2|many|TRBV3-1
CASSQATDGYTF
>TRBD1|TRBJ1-1|.|TRBV20-1
CSTPRTGYTEAFF